The text below deals with one T cell receptor (beta chain). This entry belongs to a study of T cells in Graves' hyperthyroidism and ophthalmopathy. TCR beta CDR3 regions were amplified from RNA transcripts. When the TCR CDR3 underwent first-round RT-PCR, the HTBI primer set was used. TCRdb passed the multiplex PCR reads through MiXCR, listing each CDR3 protein once. The profile shows hundreds of thousands of distinct CDR3 sequences, about 20% of them singletons. The source of this sequence is a man younger than 45 with Graves' ophthalmopathy. The sequenced sample was blood.

Written as DNA, the CDR3 is TGTGCCAGCAGCTTAGAGCCGGGGGCCGAGCAGTTCTTC. As protein: CASSLEPGAEQFF. This chain joins TRBV11-3 and TRBJ2-1; D tentatively reads TRBD1 or TRBD2 (6 bases each). CDR3 size: 13 residues. The germline CDR1 and CDR2 sequences are SGHNT and YENEEA. Trimming removed 0 bases at V and 10 bases at J, with 10 bases between.